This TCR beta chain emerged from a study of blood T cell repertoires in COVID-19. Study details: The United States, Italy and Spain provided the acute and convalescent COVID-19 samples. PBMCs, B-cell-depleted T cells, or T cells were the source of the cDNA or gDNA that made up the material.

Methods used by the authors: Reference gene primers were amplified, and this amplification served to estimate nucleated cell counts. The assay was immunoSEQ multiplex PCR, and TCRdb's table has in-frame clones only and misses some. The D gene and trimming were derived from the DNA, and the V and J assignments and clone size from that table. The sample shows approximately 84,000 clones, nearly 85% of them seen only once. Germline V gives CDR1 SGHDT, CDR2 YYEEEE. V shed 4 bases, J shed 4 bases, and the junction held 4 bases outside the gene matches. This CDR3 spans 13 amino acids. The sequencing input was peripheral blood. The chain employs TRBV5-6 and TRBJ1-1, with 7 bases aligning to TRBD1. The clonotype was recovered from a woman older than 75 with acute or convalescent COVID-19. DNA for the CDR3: TGTGCCAGCAGCGACAGGGTAGGCACTGAAGCTTTCTTT. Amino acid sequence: CASSDRVGTEAFF.